Listed here are 18 T cell receptor beta chains from one sample, sequenced in a study of beta chain features in type 1 diabetes. Sequenced material consisted of expressed TCRB transcripts (all of the isolated RNA was reverse transcribed). Sequenced by immunoSEQ multiplex PCR; TCRdb stores in-frame clones only, minus some. Among 9,400 or so clones, roughly 74% were seen once, and the ten largest hold 1.4%. The sample taken for sequencing was Tregs from blood. The origin of the receptors is a young woman in good health.

The V gene is TRBV29-1, the J gene TRBJ2-3; tentatively, D is TRBD2 (5 bases). Trimming shortened V by 0 bases and J by 6 bases, and 13 bases separated the two germline ends. CDR3 length: 14 amino acids. Germline CDR1 is SQVTM and CDR2 is ANQGSEA. The CDR3 DNA is TGCAGCGTTGAAGATCGCAGGAGGATGGATACGCAGTATTTT. Translating it yields CSVEDRRRMDTQYF.

CDR3 sequence (DNA): TGCAGCGCGGTAACAGCCTCCTACGAGCAGTACTTC. Translating it yields CSAVTASYEQYF. V and J are TRBV29-1 and TRBJ2-7; D not certain. V was pared by 7 bases and J by 0 bases, with 10 bases between. The CDR3 consists of 12 residues. Germline CDR1 SQVTM, CDR2 ANQGSEA.

The chain joins TRBV4-2 to TRBJ2-3; the match to TRBD2 covers 11 bases. V lost 1 base to trimming and J lost 1 base; unmatched junction nucleotides: 4. CDR3 length: 17 residues. Germline loops: CDR1 LGHNA, CDR2 YNFKEQ. CDR3 nucleotide sequence: TGTGCCAGCAGCCAAGGGGGGGGACTAGCGGGCACAGATACGCAGTATTTT. The encoded protein is CASSQGGGLAGTDTQYF.

This chain connects TRBV10-3 to TRBJ1-1; D is possibly TRBD1 (6 bases). The CDR3 contains 17 residues. Germline lookup yields CDR1 ENHRY and CDR2 SYGVKD. V lost 3 bases and J 1 base, leaving 18 bases between the germline ends. The chain's CDR3 is CAISEPTGSGANTEAFF. The CDR3 bases are TGTGCCATCAGTGAACCAACAGGGTCGGGTGCGAACACTGAAGCTTTCTTT.

This clone was seen just once. The rearrangement joins TRBV5-1 to TRBJ2-3; a weak D match, TRBD2 (6 bases). There are 13 residues in the CDR3. V lost 0 bases to trimming and J lost 7 bases, with 9 bases between them. The V gene's germline CDR1 is SGHRS and CDR2 YFSETQ. The CDR3: CASSLGGANTQYF. The CDR3 DNA reads as TGCGCCAGCAGCTTGGGCGGGGCCAATACGCAGTATTTT.

This sequence joins TRBV5-1 and TRBJ2-7; D ambiguous. V lost 2 bases and J 2 bases, leaving 11 bases between the germline ends. The CDR3 contains 14 residues. Germline CDR1 SGHRS, CDR2 YFSETQ. This CDR3 reads CASSFGTNTYEQYF. The CDR3, as DNA: TGCGCCAGCAGCTTTGGTACTAACACCTACGAGCAGTACTTC.

The chain uses TRBV7-2 and TRBJ2-5, with a possible D match to TRBD2 (6 bases). The length of the CDR3 is 14 residues. The germline V gene has CDR1 SGHTA and CDR2 FQGNSA. Deletions cut 4 bases from V and 7 bases from J, with 16 bases between. CDR3 protein: CASSWGRGFGTQYF. Written as DNA, the CDR3 is TGTGCCAGCAGCTGGGGCCGGGGGTTTGGGACCCAGTACTTC.

This clone was detected once. The rearrangement joins TRBV6-5 to TRBJ2-7; 7 bases line up with TRBD1. The CDR3 runs to 13 residues. CDR1 and CDR2 from the germline V gene are MNHEY and SVGAGI. The trim removed 7 bases at V and 2 bases at J, leaving 5 bases unmatched. The CDR3 DNA reads TGTGCCAGCACACGACAGGGAACCTACGAGCAGTACTTC. This codes for CASTRQGTYEQYF.

The rearrangement uses TRBV30 and TRBJ2-2; D is undetermined. In germline, CDR1 is GTSNPN, CDR2 SVGIG (reference sequence). The CDR3 has 13 amino acids. Trimming removed 2 bases at V and 3 bases at J, with 7 bases between. CDR3 DNA sequence: TGTGCCTGGAGTATTTCTTACACCGGGGAGCTGTTTTTT. It yields the protein CAWSISYTGELFF.

The table lists this clone with a few counts. V gene TRBV5-6 combines with J gene TRBJ2-1; 10 bases match TRBD2. CDR1 and CDR2 from the germline V gene are SGHDT and YYEEEE. The CDR3 is made up of 16 amino acids. V lost 0 bases to trimming and J lost 4 bases; unmatched junction nucleotides: 4. The CDR3 region is CASSLAPSGGYNEQFF. In DNA form, the CDR3 reads TGTGCCAGCAGCTTGGCCCCTAGCGGGGGATACAATGAGCAGTTCTTC. Using reference TRBV5-6 and TRBJ2-1 for the parts outside the CDR3, the full variable domain is DAGVTQSPTHLIKTRGQQVTLRCSPKSGHDTVSWYQQALGQGPQFIFQYYEEEERQRGNFPDRFSGHQFPNYSSELNVNALLLGDSALYLCASSLAPSGGYNEQFFGPGTRLTVL.

The CDR3 coding sequence is TGTGCCAGTAGCCCGGACAGCGTCCTGTACAATGAGCAGTTCTTC. Translation gives CASSPDSVLYNEQFF. This rearrangement joins TRBV19 to TRBJ2-1, with a tentative D call TRBD1 (6 bases). V lost 6 bases, J lost 4 bases, and 16 bases lay in between. Germline-derived CDR1 and CDR2 are LNHDA and SQIVND (reference sequence). The CDR3 runs 15 residues.

The chain carries TRBV5-1 and TRBJ2-6, with 14 bases fitting TRBD2. Germline values: CDR1 SGHRS, CDR2 YFSETQ. Unmatched junction bases numbered 2, after V lost 1 base and J lost 2 bases. There are 18 residues in the CDR3. CDR3 nucleotide sequence: TGCGCCAGCAGCTTGCCGACTAGCGGGAGGGCTGGGGCCAACGTCCTGACTTTC. As protein: CASSLPTSGRAGANVLTF.

The J gene is TRBJ2-3, the V gene TRBV18; D may be TRBD2 (6 bases). The CDR3 sequence is 12 residues long. Looked up from germline, CDR1 is KGHSH and CDR2 is LQKENI. The V and J ends lost 3 bases and 7 bases respectively, with 8 bases between them. The CDR3 nucleotides read TGTGCCAGCTCACCGGAGGGGTATACGCAGTATTTT. Translation gives CASSPEGYTQYF.

The chain has TRBV6-5 and TRBJ1-5; TRBD1 matches 7 bases. There are 15 residues in the CDR3. The germline CDR1 and CDR2 sequences are MNHEY and SVGAGI. V dropped 8 bases and J dropped 0; count of bases not matched to a gene: 7. CDR3 in DNA: TGTGCCAGCGGTGTAGGGGGCCATAGCAATCAGCCCCAGCATTTT. This encodes CASGVGGHSNQPQHF.

The chain employs TRBV6-1 and TRBJ1-5, with D possibly matching TRBD1 (6 bases). CDR3 length: 11 amino acids. Germline CDR1 is MNHNS and CDR2 is SASEGT. Trimming pared 7 bases from V and 12 bases from J, leaving 13 bases between. CDR3 coding DNA: TGTGCCAGCATTCTGGACAGCCTCCAGCATTTT. Translation gives CASILDSLQHF.

This clone appeared a single time. The chain is built from TRBV19 and TRBJ1-2, with 7 bases fitting TRBD1. CDR1 and CDR2 from the germline V gene are LNHDA and SQIVND (reference sequence). Unmatched junction bases numbered 6, after V lost 8 bases and J lost 3 bases. The CDR3 is 13 amino acids. As DNA, the CDR3 is TGTGCCAGTGCTAGACAGGGAGACTATGGCTACACCTTC. This encodes CASARQGDYGYTF. The variable domain in full, with the rest retrieved from reference TRBV19 and TRBJ1-2, is DGGITQSPKYLFRKEGQNVTLSCEQNLNHDAMYWYRQDPGQGLRLIYYSQIVNDFQKGDIAEGYSVSREKKESFPLTVTSAQKNPTAFYLCASARQGDYGYTFGSGTRLTVV.

The chain uses TRBV7-8 and TRBJ2-1, with TRBD2 matching over 15 bases. From germline, CDR1 is SGHVS and CDR2 FQNEAQ. This CDR3 has 19 amino acids. Trimming took 3 bases from V and 1 from J; bases not matched to a gene: 7. The CDR3 here is CASSLSGTSGRRSYNEQFF. The DNA for the CDR3 is TGTGCCAGCAGCTTGTCCGGGACTAGCGGGAGGAGGTCCTACAATGAGCAGTTCTTC.

This chain connects TRBV29-1 to TRBJ2-5; TRBD2 matches 7 bases. The last part of the DNA fits TRBJ2-7 better; the J call may be wrong. Germline V gene data show CDR1 as SQVTM and CDR2 as ANQGSEA. The CDR3 runs 12 residues. In nucleotides, the CDR3 is TGCAGCGGGGGAGGGTCCCCCTACGAGCAGTACTTC. It is translated as CSGGGSPYEQYF.